The source of this T cell receptor (beta chain) is a study of blood T cell repertoires in COVID-19. Background on the study: The study drew acute and convalescent COVID-19 samples from the United States, Italy and Spain. Nucleic acid was either cDNA or gDNA, and it came from T cells, B-cell-depleted T cells, or PBMCs.

In the authors' methods: Amplified reference gene primers provided the basis for estimating nucleated cell counts. The protocol was immunoSEQ multiplex PCR, while the TCRdb copy is restricted to in-frame clones and leaves out a portion. The DNA was the basis for D and trimming; V, J and clone size are from that table. The data contain about 190,000 clones, approximately 90% of them seen just once; the ten biggest clones take up 1.1%. This CDR3 region has 17 residues. Looked up from germline, CDR1 is LNHDA and CDR2 is SQIVND (reference sequence). V was pared by 6 bases and J by 0 bases, with 13 bases of the junction left unmatched.

J is TRBJ1-2 and V is TRBV19; 7 positions match TRBD1. The origin of this receptor is a man between 25 and 39 years old with acute or convalescent COVID-19. Sequenced input: peripheral blood. This CDR3 is CASSRQGTTLANYGYTF. Here the CDR3 DNA reads TGTGCCAGTAGCAGACAGGGAACTACCTTAGCTAACTATGGCTACACCTTC.